The 13 T cell receptor beta chains below all came from one sample that was sequenced in a study of blood T cell repertoires in COVID-19. Only in-frame clones appear in the TCRdb table, and some are missing; sequencing was by immunoSEQ multiplex PCR. The sample consists of about 120,000 clones, around 88% of them appearing once. The material sequenced was peripheral blood. The receptors shown here come from a human donor with acute or convalescent COVID-19. The donor label of this sample is uncertain.

J is TRBJ1-2 and V is TRBV9; D unclear. Germline CDR1 SGDLS, CDR2 YYNGEE. CDR3 size: 13 residues. Trimming removed 0 bases at V and 1 base at J, with 4 bases between. CDR3: CASSVDYNYGYTF. The CDR3 DNA reads as TGTGCCAGCAGCGTAGACTATAACTATGGCTACACCTTC.

This chain joins TRBV7-2 and TRBJ2-5, with TRBD2 matching 8 bases. Germline CDR1 reads SGHTA; CDR2 reads FQGNSA. V trimming: 5 bases; J trimming: 2 bases; junction bases outside the gene matches: 7. CDR3 length equals 15 residues. The CDR3 is CASSGGGPRQETQYF. CDR3 in DNA: TGTGCCAGCAGCGGCGGGGGGCCAAGACAAGAGACCCAGTACTTC.

V usage is TRBV6-5 and J usage is TRBJ1-4, with D maybe TRBD1 (6 bases). The germline CDR1 and CDR2 sequences are MNHEY and SVGAGI. The CDR3 sequence is 15 residues long. Trimming pared 2 bases from V and 8 bases from J, leaving 15 bases between. CDR3 loop: CASSYDTGTTEKLFF. CDR3 DNA sequence: TGTGCCAGCAGTTACGATACCGGGACAACGGAAAAACTGTTTTTT.

The rearrangement joins TRBV13 to TRBJ1-2, with 7 bases fitting TRBD1. The CDR3 has 14 residues. The V segment lost 0 bases and the J segment 3 bases; nucleotides outside the gene matches: 1. The germline V gene encodes CDR1 PRHDT and CDR2 FYEKMQ (reference sequence). The CDR3 nucleotides are TGTGCCAGCAGCTTAGGGCAGGGGGACTATGGCTACACCTTC. It translates to CASSLGQGDYGYTF.

The genes are TRBV18 and TRBJ2-7; 8 bases map to TRBD2. Losses at the gene ends were 1 base for V and 4 bases for J; bases not matched to a gene: 9. The CDR3 sequence is 16 residues long. The germline V gene encodes CDR1 KGHSH and CDR2 LQKENI. The CDR3 DNA sequence: TGTGCCAGCTCACCACGATTGGCGGGAGGTGTTTACGAGCAGTACTTC. Encoded protein: CASSPRLAGGVYEQYF.

J is TRBJ2-2 and V is TRBV10-3; D might be TRBD2 (5 bases). V lost 4 bases to trimming and J lost 5 bases, with 14 bases between them. This CDR3 has 15 residues. Germline CDR1 and CDR2: ENHRY and SYGVKD. CDR3 in amino acids: CAISARTFRTGELFF. The CDR3 DNA follows: TGTGCCATCAGTGCCCGGACTTTTAGGACCGGGGAGCTGTTTTTT.

The chain uses TRBV7-2 and TRBJ1-2, with 7 bases aligning to TRBD1. Germline CDR1 is SGHTA and CDR2 is FQGNSA. Trimming took 5 bases from V and 5 from J; bases not matched to a gene: 8. The CDR3 is 14 amino acids. In DNA, the CDR3 is TGTGCCAGCAGCGGGGGGACAGCAGATTATGGCTACACCTTC. It specifies CASSGGTADYGYTF.

This clone was counted a few times. This rearrangement joins TRBV28 to TRBJ2-6; no firm D call. The CDR3 length is 13 residues. V was trimmed by 10 bases and J by 0 bases, leaving 7 bases between them. Germline CDR1 reads MDHEN; CDR2 reads SYDVKM. In nucleotides, the CDR3 is TGTGCCACCTCTAGCTCTGGGGCCAACGTCCTGACTTTC. Protein: CATSSSGANVLTF.

The genes are TRBV28 and TRBJ1-1; D unclear. The CDR3 loop spans 13 amino acids. The V end was cut by 7 bases, the J end by 0 bases, with 9 bases between. Germline lookup yields CDR1 MDHEN and CDR2 SYDVKM. In nucleotides, the CDR3 is TGTGCCAGCAAAGAGGGAATGAACACTGAAGCTTTCTTT. It specifies CASKEGMNTEAFF.

V gene TRBV6-2 or TRBV6-3 combines with J gene TRBJ1-1; 8 bases are a match to TRBD1. V was pared by 1 base and J by 3 bases, with 13 bases of the junction left unmatched. Germline V CDR1 and CDR2: MNHEY, SVGEGT. The CDR3 loop spans 18 amino acids. This CDR3 reads CASSYFGQGTMGDTEAFF. The CDR3 nucleotides are TGTGCCAGCAGTTACTTCGGACAGGGAACCATGGGTGACACTGAAGCTTTCTTT.

V usage is TRBV5-5 and J usage is TRBJ2-5, with D tentatively TRBD2 (6 bases). Germline values: CDR1 SGHKS, CDR2 YYEKEE (reference sequence). This CDR3 has 15 residues. V gave up 3 bases and J gave up 2 bases, with 14 bases separating them. CDR3 loop: CASSSWRGQQETQYF. Here the CDR3 DNA reads TGTGCCAGCAGCTCGTGGCGGGGCCAACAAGAGACCCAGTACTTC.

This clone has only a few counts. The chain is built from TRBV5-6 and TRBJ2-7; TRBD1 aligns across 7 bases. CDR1 is SGHDT and CDR2 is YYEEEE in the germline V gene. CDR3 length: 15 amino acids. Trimming cost V 4 bases and J 1 base; bases outside gene matches: 8. This CDR3 is CASSRERTGSYEQYF. The CDR3 nucleotides read TGTGCCAGCAGCCGGGAAAGGACAGGATCCTACGAGCAGTACTTC.

The V gene is TRBV27, the J gene TRBJ2-7; 8 bases line up with TRBD1. The CDR3 contains 17 residues. Trimming took 5 bases from V and 4 from J; bases not matched to a gene: 16. The V gene's germline CDR1 is MNHEY and CDR2 SMNVEV (reference sequence). The CDR3 DNA sequence: TGTGCCAGCAGTCCTCCCTCCCCGAGGACAGGGTCATACGAGCAGTACTTC. This gives the protein CASSPPSPRTGSYEQYF.